This T cell receptor beta chain was observed in a study of cytomegalovirus exposure and HLA in healthy donors (dated by TCRdb to 2017 to 2019). In the study overall: An earlier analysis of some 620 of the donors reported roughly 300 Gb of sequence data and 117 million unique TCR beta sequences obtained from about 180 million T cells. An early release covering 550 to 700 HLA-typed donors comprised about 300 gigabases of sequencing data and 85 million or so unique TCR sequences. Of the 398 genotyped donors, approximately 81% were placed in the genetic ancestry cluster associated with self-reported Caucasian donors. The study was designed to test whether signatures of past pathogen exposure could be identified by cataloging public T cell receptors. The study profiled the T cell repertoires of some 610 subjects by immunosequencing and related them to cytomegalovirus serostatus. A separate validation cohort of 90 to 150 different subjects was used in addition to the approximately 670-subject first cohort. The study combined high-throughput TCR immunosequencing, statistical association of individual TCRs with disease status, and machine learning to predict cytomegalovirus infection status. A later analysis re-examined previously published TCR beta repertoires from roughly 650 donors and added high-resolution HLA genotyping to investigate patterns of TCR occurrence. In the later analysis, no new phenotypic data were used to find candidate immune exposures; instead, reliance was placed on TCR beta sequences and their occurrence across donors. To decide whether each TCR beta V gene segment behaved as functional or pseudogenic, an earlier analysis of approximately 600 of the donors relied on high-throughput TCR beta sequencing. Donor age, sex, ethnicity and CMV serostatus were compiled together with the repertoire data. Genome-wide SNP genotypes for about three fifths of the roughly 670 donors were used in a later genetic analysis, which treated that subset as a discovery cohort. Every discovery cohort repertoire had been produced on one sequencing platform. HLA typing included class I and class II loci at four-digit resolution. The number of typed donors differed by locus: about 629-630 for A, B, C, DRB1 and DQB1; some 540 for DQA1; around 580 for DPA1; and some 450 for DPB1. Roughly 5 DR-DQ haplotypes were handled as single units for association and clustering because linkage in the cohort was strong. Among a few hundred genotyped donors of the cohort, an average of about 240,000 unique TCR beta nucleotide sequences were sequenced per donor, approximately 20% of them non-productive. What the authors observed across the whole study: According to the authors, the approach could potentially be generalized to other disease states and immunological phenotypes. An earlier analysis of approximately 570 of the donors showed that most TCR beta V segments appeared in productive rearrangements either about 87% or about 30% of the time, which broadly matched IMGT annotations. A later genetic analysis reported fewer N-insertions in productive TCRs among donors in an Asian-associated ancestry cluster than the roughly 620-donor mean. In vitro tests confirmed that a few of the cytomegalovirus-associated TCR beta chains recognize cytomegalovirus antigens. Presence/absence analyses assumed roughly uniform sequencing depth across donors, an assumption that may not hold. Linkage disequilibrium might explain the correlated functional status among segregating V segments, but an unknown experimental factor could not be excluded. A further reported finding was that TCR beta sequences accurately predicted the HLA-A and HLA-B alleles for most subjects in the first cohort. In a later analysis, the rate of TCR association differed among HLA loci, with DRB1 alleles having the most associated TCRs and HLA-C alleles having the fewest. In a later analysis, HLA-associated TCR beta chains showed more clonal expansion and lower generation probabilities than non-associated chains that were equally common. CMV serostatus was the only immune exposure information available for the cohort. Because counts were too low, around 18 rarely observed V segments, including chromosome 9 orphons, were left out of the earlier analysis of 587 of the donors. Because some donors lacked HLA typing at each locus, the association tests relied only on the typed subset. In a later analysis, several top co-occurrence clusters were reported to appear linked to parvovirus B19, influenza, CMV and Epstein-Barr virus. Some IMGT-functional V segments, including TRBV6-2 and TRBV6-3, could not be told apart with the 87-base-pair reads, so those segments were excluded. Most TCR sequences were observed very rarely across donors, whereas some public TCRs were present in many individuals. A group of highly shared sequence variants was considered likely to be a technical artifact of the sequencing pipeline. In a later analysis, about 17,000 TCR beta sequences were associated with specific HLA alleles at a false discovery rate of 0.05. A later analysis found that most CMV-associated TCR beta chains appeared HLA-restricted, with HLA associations seemingly driven largely by CMV exposure. V-gene and J-gene trimming of TCR beta chains was associated with a missense DCLRE1C variant in a later genetic analysis, and the association was replicated in an independent cohort. The study listed 164 TCR beta chains as associated with cytomegalovirus. Strong co-occurrence of HLA alleles, especially DR and DQ, made assigning TCR associations to individual alleles difficult. This cohort had only TCR beta chains sequenced, and the lack of alpha or paired-chain data limited which features could be detected. The classifier was reported to diagnose cytomegalovirus status with high specificity and sensitivity in both the original cohort and the validation cohort.

Of note for this clone: The target of this receptor is not known. One base away there is no much larger clone; base qualities are not given.

The CDR3 covers 14 residues, taking in both the cysteine and the phenylalanine. CDR3 DNA is the only sequence kept; it has 42 bases, read in frame from the first base. In the germline V gene, CDR1 corresponds to SGHTA and CDR2 to FQGNSA. Trimming leaves V shorter by 1 base and J shorter by 10 bases, with the junction holding 5 bases beyond the gene matches. Library construction relied on the immunoSEQ multiplex PCR assay. A mixture of 60 forward primers for TCR Vbeta segments and 13 reverse primers for TCR Jbeta segments was used in the multiplex PCR. The CDR3 region of rearranged TCR beta genes was amplified from genomic DNA by a multiplex PCR assay. On the Illumina HiSeq System, the amplified TCR beta libraries were sequenced as 87-base-pair reads. The study's processing was this. In a later analysis, 70 million to 95 million unique TCR beta chains were counted across the 690 or so repertoires, and approximately 11 million of these chains were shared by at least two donors. A nearest-neighbor algorithm error-corrected the raw reads and collapsed the reads into unique sequences, merging closely related sequences to remove PCR and sequencing errors. To assign V, D and J gene segments, CDR3 sequences were aligned to IMGT reference sequences. For a sequence to be retained, a match of at least six nucleotides was required to both a V gene segment and a J gene segment. Rearrangements were classified as productive when the CDR3 lacked stop codons and remained in frame with V and J, and all other rearrangements were classified as non-productive. CDR3 was defined according to IMGT convention as the region running from the second conserved V-encoded cysteine to the conserved J-encoded phenylalanine. The earlier analysis of about 610 of the donors excluded sequences that lacked an unambiguous match to a single V gene segment. An earlier analysis of 587 of the donors called V segments functional above 56.7% productive rearrangements and segregating when the between-donor standard deviation exceeded 5%. To diagnose cytomegalovirus status from the catalog of TCR beta chain sequences, a statistical classification framework was built. V and J gene assignment, in a later analysis, came from comparing TCR nucleotide sequences with IMGT/GENE-DB human TR gene sequences. In a later analysis, CDR3 sequences and most-parsimonious VDJ recombination scenarios were assigned using the TCRdist pipeline. In a later analysis, every TCR beta chain was defined by the combination of its CDR3 amino acid sequence and its V-gene family, and reads without a unique V-gene family were dropped. To address suspected cross-contamination and a sequencing artifact, a later analysis removed 450 to 700 highly shared, low-generation-probability nucleotide sequences. A later analysis calculated a clonal expansion index for each public chain from normalized within-repertoire ranks of inferred template counts. A later analysis computed generation probabilities with a VDJ recombination model fitted to out-of-frame rearrangements, and checked the results against IGoR. Hypergeometric tests were used in a later analysis to score TCR-TCR, TCR-HLA and TCR-CMV co-occurrence, with a repertoire-size bias correction applied to the TCR pairs. To estimate false discovery rates, a later analysis permuted the HLA or CMV assignments 20 times. In a later analysis, co-occurring TCRs were grouped with DBSCAN, and TCRdist sequence similarity was added when clustering was performed within HLA-allele-positive subsets. Repertoires with fewer than 30,000 or more than 120,000 public chains, plus five repertoires with anomalous nucleotide sharing, were excluded from co-occurrence clustering. TCRdb limited this immuneACCESS table to in-frame rearrangements with V and J called. A share of clones is missing; checked studies link under half to unresolved V genes, and the rest is unexplained. V, J and clone size derive from that table, while D and trimming were established from the DNA sequence. The sample yields 150,000 or so clones; about four fifths were counted once. 1% of the sample lies in the top ten.

In total, approximately 610 healthy bone marrow donors made up the cohort. At the time of sampling, all cohort members were nominally healthy, though unrecorded immune exposures were likely present. The donor was CMV seropositive and was included in the group of 250 to 300 seropositive cohort members. A peripheral blood sample was collected from each donor, and TCR beta sequencing was performed on peripheral blood mononuclear cells. The Qiagen DNeasy Blood Extraction Kit was used to extract genomic DNA from the blood cell samples. Specimen: PBMCs. This receptor chain uses TRBV7-2 and TRBJ1-4; 8 bases in the junction line up with TRBD1. The TCR originated in a woman aged 50 to 60 in good health and CMV-seropositive. The CDR3 in this case is CASSLGGQDRKLFF. The sequenced DNA: TGTGCCAGCAGCTTAGGGGGACAGGACAGAAAACTGTTTTTT.